These T cell receptor beta chains were read from a single sample in a study of sequential checkpoint blockade in melanoma. Sequencing was performed with immunoSEQ multiplex PCR; in TCRdb, only in-frame clones are kept and a portion is missing. The table has 8,500 to 10,000 clones, roughly 70% seen once. Sequencing was performed on CD8+ T cells sorted from blood (inferred from file names), taken from a patient given nivolumab and ipilimumab in sequence. These receptors all stem from a human donor with melanoma. Each CDR3 is given with its conserved first and last residue. D genes are given only for firm matches. For some rows the clone size is stated as once, few or many, or as a class when expanded; others skip it.

-	-	13	TRBV5-1	TRBJ1-1	CASRQPENTEAFF	TGCGCCTCGAGGCAGCCGGAGAACACTGAAGCTTTCTTT
-	few	14	TRBV10-1	TRBJ2-5	CASSVAAEQETQYF	TGCGCCAGCAGTGTCGCAGCGGAACAAGAGACCCAGTACTTC
-	few	14	TRBV27	TRBJ2-7	CASKKREVGYEQYF	TGTGCCAGCAAGAAGCGAGAGGTTGGCTACGAGCAGTACTTC
TRBD2	once	14	TRBV30	TRBJ2-3	CAGSLAGATDTQYF	TGTGCCGGCTCGCTAGCGGGGGCCACAGATACGCAGTATTTT
-	-	14	TRBV6-5	TRBJ2-7	CASSGVGSSYEQYF	TGTGCCAGCAGTGGCGTCGGGAGCTCCTACGAGCAGTACTTC
TRBD1	-	15	TRBV28	TRBJ1-1	CASSFNPTGRTEAFF	TGTGCCAGCAGTTTTAACCCGACAGGGAGGACTGAAGCTTTCTTT
TRBD2	-	17	TRBV7-8	TRBJ2-1	CASSSLAGTSSYNEQFF	TGTGCCAGCAGCTCGTTAGCGGGAACCAGCTCCTACAATGAGCAGTTCTTC
-	-	14	TRBV2	TRBJ1-3	CASSDRGAGNTIYF	TGTGCCAGCAGTGATCGTGGAGCTGGAAACACCATATATTTT
-	few	16	TRBV18	TRBJ2-5	CASSPPIGPGKETQYF	TGTGCCAGCTCACCACCGATAGGGCCAGGGAAAGAGACCCAGTACTTC
TRBD1	-	13	TRBV11-1	TRBJ2-7	CASSATGAHEQYF	TGTGCCAGCAGCGCAACAGGGGCCCACGAGCAGTACTTC
-	-	12	TRBV7-9	TRBJ1-2	CASSLEGGGYTF	TGTGCCAGCAGCTTAGAGGGAGGCGGCTACACCTTC
TRBD2	-	12	TRBV5-4	TRBJ2-7	CASSFGGGEQYF	TGTGCCAGCAGCTTCGGGGGGGGCGAGCAGTACTTC
-	-	15	TRBV2	TRBJ2-7	CASSDREPGTYEQYF	TGTGCCAGCAGTGATCGGGAGCCGGGGACCTACGAGCAGTACTTC
TRBD1	-	15	TRBV7-2	TRBJ1-5	CASSLGAGGAQPQHF	TGTGCCAGCAGCTTAGGGGCAGGGGGCGCCCAGCCCCAGCATTTT
TRBD1	-	15	TRBV10-1	TRBJ2-7	CASSESPDRVIEQYF	TGCGCCAGCAGTGAGTCCCCGGACAGGGTAATCGAGCAGTACTTC
-	-	14	TRBV27	TRBJ2-7	CASSYGGQIYEQYF	TGTGCCAGCAGCTACGGGGGACAGATCTACGAGCAGTACTTC
-	few	13	TRBV30	TRBJ1-2	CAWSDRYFYGYTF	TGTGCCTGGAGTGACAGGTATTTCTATGGCTACACCTTC
TRBD2	few	14	TRBV10-3	TRBJ2-7	CAITERGDSYEQYF	TGTGCCATCACCGAGCGGGGTGACTCCTACGAGCAGTACTTC
-	once	14	TRBV29-1	TRBJ2-7	CSAILGQSSYEQYF	TGCAGCGCGATACTGGGCCAGAGCTCCTACGAGCAGTACTTC
TRBD2	-	16	TRBV15	TRBJ2-1	CATSRDGLADPNEQFF	TGTGCCACCAGCAGAGATGGGCTAGCGGATCCCAATGAGCAGTTCTTC
TRBD1	few	14	TRBV11-2	TRBJ2-5	CASSYNRGRETQYF	TGTGCCAGCAGCTACAACAGGGGGCGAGAGACCCAGTACTTC
-	once	15	TRBV7-2	TRBJ1-2	CASNAETLVNYGYTF	TGTGCCAGCAACGCTGAGACACTCGTCAACTATGGCTACACCTTC
-	few	12	TRBV30	TRBJ2-3	CAWRTTRDTQYF	TGTGCCTGGAGAACCACTAGGGATACGCAGTATTTT
TRBD1	medium-sized	15	TRBV6-1	TRBJ1-1	CASSEEAGGNTEAFF	TGTGCCAGCAGTGAAGAGGCAGGGGGAAACACTGAAGCTTTCTTT
TRBD1	-	15	TRBV7-8	TRBJ1-2	CASSPRTGGGNGYTF	TGTGCCAGCAGCCCTCGGACAGGGGGTGGGAATGGCTACACCTTC
-	-	14	TRBV7-9	TRBJ2-7	CASSPEGSLYEQYF	TGTGCCAGCAGCCCCGAGGGCTCGCTCTACGAGCAGTACTTC
-	-	14	TRBV27	TRBJ2-1	CASSVRGTYNEQFF	TGTGCCAGCAGTGTCCGGGGGACCTACAATGAGCAGTTCTTC
TRBD2	-	15	TRBV15	TRBJ2-7	CATSVAGGRSYEQYF	TGTGCCACCAGCGTCGCAGGCGGGAGGTCCTACGAGCAGTACTTC